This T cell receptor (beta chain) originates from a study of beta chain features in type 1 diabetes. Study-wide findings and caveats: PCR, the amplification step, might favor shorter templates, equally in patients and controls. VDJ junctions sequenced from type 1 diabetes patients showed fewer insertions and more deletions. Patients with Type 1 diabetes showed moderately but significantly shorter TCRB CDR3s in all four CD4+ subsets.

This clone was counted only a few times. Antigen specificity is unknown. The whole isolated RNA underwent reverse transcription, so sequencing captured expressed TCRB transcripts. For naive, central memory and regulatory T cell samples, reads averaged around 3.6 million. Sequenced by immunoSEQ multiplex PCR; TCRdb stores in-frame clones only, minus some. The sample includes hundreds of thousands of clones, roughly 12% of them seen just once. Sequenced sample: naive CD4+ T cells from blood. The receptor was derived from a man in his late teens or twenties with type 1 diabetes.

The CDR3 reads CASSLEGGTAYNEQFF. The DNA for the CDR3 is TGTGCCAGCAGCTTGGAGGGCGGGACCGCCTACAATGAGCAGTTCTTC. The genes are TRBV5-4 and TRBJ2-1, with D possibly matching TRBD2 (6 bases). The CDR3 is 16 residues long. V lost 0 bases and J 2 bases, leaving 12 bases between the germline ends. CDR1 is SGHNT, CDR2 YYREEE, per germline (reference sequence). Based on the CDR3 plus reference TRBV5-4 and TRBJ2-1, the full variable domain is ETGVTQSPTHLIKTRGQQVTLRCSSQSGHNTVSWYQQALGQGPQFIFQYYREEENGRGNFPPRFSGLQFPNYSSELNVNALELDDSALYLCASSLEGGTAYNEQFFGPGTRLTVL.